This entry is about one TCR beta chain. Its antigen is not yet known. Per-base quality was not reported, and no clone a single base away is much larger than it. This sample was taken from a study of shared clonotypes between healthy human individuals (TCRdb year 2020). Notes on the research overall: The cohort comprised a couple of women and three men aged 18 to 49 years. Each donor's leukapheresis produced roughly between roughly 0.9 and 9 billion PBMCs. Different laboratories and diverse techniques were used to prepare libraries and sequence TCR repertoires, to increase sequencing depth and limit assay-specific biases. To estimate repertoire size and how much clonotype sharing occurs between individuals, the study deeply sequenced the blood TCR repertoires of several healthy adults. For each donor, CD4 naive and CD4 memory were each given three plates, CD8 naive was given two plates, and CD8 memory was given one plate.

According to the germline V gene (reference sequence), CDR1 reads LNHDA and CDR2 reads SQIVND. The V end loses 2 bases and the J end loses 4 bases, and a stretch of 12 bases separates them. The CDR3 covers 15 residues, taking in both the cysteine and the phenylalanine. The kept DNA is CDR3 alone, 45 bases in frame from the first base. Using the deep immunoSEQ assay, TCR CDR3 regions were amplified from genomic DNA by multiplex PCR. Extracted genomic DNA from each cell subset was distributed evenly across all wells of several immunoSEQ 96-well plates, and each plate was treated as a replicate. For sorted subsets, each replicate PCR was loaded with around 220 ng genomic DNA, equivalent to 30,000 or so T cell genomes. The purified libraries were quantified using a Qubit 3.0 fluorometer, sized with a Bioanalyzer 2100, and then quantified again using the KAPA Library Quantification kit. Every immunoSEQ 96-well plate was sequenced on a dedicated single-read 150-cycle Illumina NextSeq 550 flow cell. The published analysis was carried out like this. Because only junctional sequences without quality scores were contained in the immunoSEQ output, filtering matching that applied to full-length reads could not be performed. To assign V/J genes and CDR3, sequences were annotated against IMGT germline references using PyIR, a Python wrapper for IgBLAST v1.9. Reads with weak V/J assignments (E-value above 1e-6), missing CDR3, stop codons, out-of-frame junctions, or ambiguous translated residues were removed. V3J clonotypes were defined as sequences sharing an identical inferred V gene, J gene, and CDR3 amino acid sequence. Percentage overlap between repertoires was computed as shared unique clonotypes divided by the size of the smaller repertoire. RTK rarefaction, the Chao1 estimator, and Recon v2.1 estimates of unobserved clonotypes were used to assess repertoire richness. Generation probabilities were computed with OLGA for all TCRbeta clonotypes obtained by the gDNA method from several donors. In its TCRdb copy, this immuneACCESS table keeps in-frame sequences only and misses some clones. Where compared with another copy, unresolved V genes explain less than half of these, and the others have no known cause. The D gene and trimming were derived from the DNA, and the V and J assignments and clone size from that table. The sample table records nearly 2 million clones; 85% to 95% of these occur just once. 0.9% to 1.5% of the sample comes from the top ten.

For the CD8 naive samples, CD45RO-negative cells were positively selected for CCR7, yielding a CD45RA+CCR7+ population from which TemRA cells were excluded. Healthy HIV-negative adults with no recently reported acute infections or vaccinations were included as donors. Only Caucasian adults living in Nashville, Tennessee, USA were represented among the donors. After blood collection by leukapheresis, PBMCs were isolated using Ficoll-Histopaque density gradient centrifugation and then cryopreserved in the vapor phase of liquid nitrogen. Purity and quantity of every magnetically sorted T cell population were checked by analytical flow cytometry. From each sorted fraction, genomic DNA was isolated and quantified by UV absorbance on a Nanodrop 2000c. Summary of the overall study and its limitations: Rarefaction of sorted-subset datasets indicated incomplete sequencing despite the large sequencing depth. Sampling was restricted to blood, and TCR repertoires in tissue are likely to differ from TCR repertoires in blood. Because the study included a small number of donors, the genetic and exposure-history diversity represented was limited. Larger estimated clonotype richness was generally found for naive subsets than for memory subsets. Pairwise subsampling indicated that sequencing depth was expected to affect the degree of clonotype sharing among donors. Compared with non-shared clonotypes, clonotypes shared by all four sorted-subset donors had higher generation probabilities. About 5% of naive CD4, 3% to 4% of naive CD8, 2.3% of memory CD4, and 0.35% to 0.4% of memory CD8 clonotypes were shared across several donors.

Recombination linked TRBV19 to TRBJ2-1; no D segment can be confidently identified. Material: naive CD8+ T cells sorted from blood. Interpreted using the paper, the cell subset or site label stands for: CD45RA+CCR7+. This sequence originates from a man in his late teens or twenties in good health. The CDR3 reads CASSIWGSGYNEQFF. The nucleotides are TGTGCCAGTAGTATATGGGGTTCGGGTTACAATGAGCAGTTCTTC. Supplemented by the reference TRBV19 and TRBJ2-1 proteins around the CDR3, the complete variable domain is DGGITQSPKYLFRKEGQNVTLSCEQNLNHDAMYWYRQDPGQGLRLIYYSQIVNDFQKGDIAEGYSVSREKKESFPLTVTSAQKNPTAFYLCASSIWGSGYNEQFFGPGTRLTVL.